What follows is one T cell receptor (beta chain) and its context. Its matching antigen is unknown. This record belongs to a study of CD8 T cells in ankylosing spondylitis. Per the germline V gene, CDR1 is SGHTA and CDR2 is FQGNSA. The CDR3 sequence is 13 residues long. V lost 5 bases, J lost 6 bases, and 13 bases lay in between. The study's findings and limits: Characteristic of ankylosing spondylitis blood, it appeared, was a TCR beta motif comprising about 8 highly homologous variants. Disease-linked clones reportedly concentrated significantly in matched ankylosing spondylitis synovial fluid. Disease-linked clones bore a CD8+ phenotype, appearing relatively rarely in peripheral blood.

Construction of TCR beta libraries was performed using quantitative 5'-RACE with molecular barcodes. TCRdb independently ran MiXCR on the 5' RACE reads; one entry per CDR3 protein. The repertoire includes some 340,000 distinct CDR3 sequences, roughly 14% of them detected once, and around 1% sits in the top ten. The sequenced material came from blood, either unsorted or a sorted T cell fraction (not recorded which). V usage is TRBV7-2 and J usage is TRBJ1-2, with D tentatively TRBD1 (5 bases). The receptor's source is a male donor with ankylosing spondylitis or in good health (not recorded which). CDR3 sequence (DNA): TGTGCCAGCAGCCCGGGCCGGGGGGATGGCTACACCTTC. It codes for CASSPGRGDGYTF.